This T cell receptor beta chain is drawn from a study of shared clonotypes between healthy human individuals. Generated by immunoSEQ multiplex PCR, the TCRdb table keeps only in-frame clones and is missing some. The data contain hundreds of thousands of clones, just over 75% of them singletons. The germline V gene has CDR1 MDHEN and CDR2 SYDVKM. V was clipped by 3 bases and J by 0 bases, with 5 bases between them. This CDR3 is built from 14 residues. Sequencing used PBMCs. This clonotype originated in a woman aged 40 to 50 in good health. Some clones in this sample may be carry-over from other donors' samples. The rearrangement links TRBV28 to TRBJ2-2; D not resolved. The CDR3 is CASSFVSNTGELFF. The CDR3 DNA follows: TGTGCCAGCAGTTTCGTGTCGAACACCGGGGAGCTGTTTTTT.